These 6 T cell receptor beta chains originate from one sample sequenced in a study of blood T cells in healthy people across ages (dated by TCRdb to between 2015 and 2017). The method was 5' RACE. This sample was sequenced with an Illumina HiSeq 2500. A second PCR of 7 to 11 cycles was performed with a sample-barcoded 5' primer and a J-beta primer mix. In-frame beta chains were kept once TCRdb had trimmed the public reads at Q25 with fastp and called clones with MiXCR. Rows with a matching CDR3 protein are joined into one entry that keeps the most common DNA and genes. Across this sample there are around 1.7 million distinct CDR3 sequences, with roughly 30% seen only once. The ten largest clones capture 7.7% of the sample. What was sequenced was blood. The receptors originated from a woman aged 25-40 years in good health.

This clonotype was picked up a small number of times. V is TRBV4-3 and J is TRBJ1-2; TRBD1 matches 7 bases. CDR1 is LGHNA and CDR2 is YSLEER in the germline V gene. The CDR3 length is 15 residues. J gave up 3 bases and V 0 bases, and 4 bases lay outside the gene matches. CDR3 in amino acids: CASSQEAGQHYGYTF. The CDR3 nucleotides are TGCGCCAGCAGCCAAGAAGCGGGACAGCACTATGGCTACACCTTC.

As concerns this clonotype: A much larger clone lies a single base off, so this may be a read error. The chain has TRBV12-3 or TRBV12-4 and TRBJ1-1; 7 bases are a match to TRBD1. This CDR3 is built from 12 residues. The DNA for the CDR3 is TGTGCCAGCAAACAGGGGCCCACTGAAGCTTACTTT. Translating it yields CASKQGPTEAYF.

This clonotype turned up a few times. J is TRBJ2-2 and V is TRBV20-1, with TRBD2 as a possible D gene (5 bases). The CDR3 consists of 16 residues. Germline lookup yields CDR1 DFQATT and CDR2 SNEGSKA (reference sequence). V was cut by 0 bases and J by 4 bases, with 15 bases left in between. The CDR3 DNA follows: TGCAGTGCTAGAGATTTCGGGCGGGTGCGCACCGGGGAGCTGTTTTTT. It codes for CSARDFGRVRTGELFF.

As regards this clonotype: One base away lies a much larger clone, so this may be a sequencing read error. The chain carries TRBV4-1 and TRBJ2-4, with TRBD1 matching over 10 bases. The CDR3 covers 16 residues. Germline loops: CDR1 MGHRA, CDR2 YSYEKL. The CDR3 DNA reads as TGCGTCAGCAGCCAAGTGGGGACAGGGGCTTTGGACATTCAGTACTTC. This translates into CVSSQVGTGALDIQYF.

As for this clonotype: A much bigger clone sits one base away, suggesting this may be a read error. The rearrangement links TRBV5-5 to TRBJ2-7; D is possibly TRBD2 (5 bases). This CDR3 is built from 16 residues. V lost 2 bases, J lost 1 base, and 16 bases lay in between. Germline CDR1 SGHKS, CDR2 YYEKEE (reference sequence). This CDR3 reads CASSFLLGGRSYEQYF. CDR3 bases: TGTGCCAGCAGCTTTCTCCTAGGAGGCCGATCCTACGAGCAGTACTTC.

This clonotype was counted between two and nine times. This chain uses TRBV20-1 with TRBJ2-7; 8 positions agree with TRBD2. V lost 6 bases and J lost 0; bases outside the gene matches: 10. CDR1 DFQATT and CDR2 SNEGSKA come from the germline V gene (reference sequence). This CDR3 is 15 amino acids long. The CDR3: CSAEPTSGYSYEQYF. CDR3 nucleotides: TGCAGTGCGGAACCTACTAGCGGATACTCCTACGAGCAGTACTTC.